The rows below give T cell receptor beta chains drawn from one sample of a study of blood T cell repertoires in COVID-19. Produced via immunoSEQ multiplex PCR; TCRdb's table is partial and in-frame only. The sample holds around 53,000 clones, about three quarters seen once. The material sequenced was peripheral blood. These receptors were taken from a man aged 50 or older with active or convalescent COVID-19. Each CDR3 is given with its conserved first and last residue. The D gene is left open where the match is weak. A clone size is listed for some rows: how often the clone was seen (once, few, many), or a class if it is expanded.

D gene	clone size	V gene	J gene	CDR3 protein	CDR3 DNA
.	.	TRBV18	TRBJ2-2	CASSPGTYRSTGELFF	TGTGCCAGCTCACCGGGGACATACCGGAGCACCGGGGAGCTGTTTTTT
.	.	TRBV3-1/TRBV3-2	TRBJ1-3	CASSHLARTSGNTIYF	TGTGCCAGCAGCCACCTAGCACGGACCTCTGGAAACACCATATATTTT
.	.	TRBV29-1	TRBJ2-7	CSVVGQGRYEQYF	TGCAGCGTTGTAGGTCAGGGAAGATACGAGCAGTACTTC
.	few	TRBV7-3	TRBJ2-1	CASSLMGGSYNEQFF	TGTGCCAGCAGCTTAATGGGGGGTTCATACAATGAGCAGTTCTTC
.	few	TRBV19	TRBJ1-5	CASNFASNQPQHF	TGTGCCAGTAACTTTGCCAGCAATCAGCCCCAGCATTTT
.	.	TRBV2	TRBJ1-5	CASSDARGANSNQPQHF	TGTGCCAGCAGTGATGCCAGGGGCGCTAATAGCAATCAGCCCCAGCATTTT
.	.	TRBV19	TRBJ1-1	CASKQQNTEAFF	TGTGCCAGTAAACAGCAGAACACTGAAGCTTTCTTT
.	once	TRBV10-3	TRBJ2-7	CAISESTFMQYF	TGTGCCATCAGTGAGTCTACTTTTATGCAGTACTTC
.	.	TRBV5-1	TRBJ1-1	CASSWTLAGHNTEAFF	TGCGCCAGCAGCTGGACCCTAGCGGGACATAACACTGAAGCTTTCTTT
.	once	TRBV5-5	TRBJ1-4	CASSPPVQGEEKLFF	TGTGCCAGCAGCCCCCCCGTCCAAGGGGAAGAAAAACTGTTTTTT
TRBD2	.	TRBV6-5	TRBJ2-1	CASSYLAGSNMNEQFF	TGTGCCAGCAGTTACCTAGCGGGAAGTAACATGAATGAGCAGTTCTTC
.	.	TRBV12-3/TRBV12-4	TRBJ2-1	CASSPLGDEQFF	TGTGCCAGCAGCCCCCTAGGCGATGAGCAGTTCTTC
.	.	TRBV5-6	TRBJ1-2	CASSLVQVINYGYTF	TGTGCCAGCAGCTTGGTACAAGTCATCAACTATGGCTACACCTTC
.	.	TRBV7-8	TRBJ1-5	CASSLHDSNQPQHF	TGTGCCAGCAGCCTACACGATAGCAATCAGCCCCAGCATTTT
.	.	TRBV19	TRBJ1-6	CASSTHGGAGQGSPLHF	TGTGCCAGTAGTACCCACGGAGGGGCAGGGCAGGGTTCACCCCTCCACTTT
.	.	TRBV29-1	TRBJ1-4	CSAAAGGPSEKLFF	TGCAGCGCCGCTGCCGGAGGACCGAGTGAAAAACTGTTTTTT
.	once	TRBV29-1	TRBJ2-3	CSVEVWADTQYF	TGCAGCGTTGAAGTTTGGGCCGATACGCAGTATTTT
.	few	TRBV29-1	TRBJ2-3	CSVYSDTQYF	TGCAGCGTCTACTCAGATACGCAGTATTTT
TRBD1	once	TRBV9	TRBJ1-1	CASSVDAGGPTEAFF	TGTGCCAGCAGCGTAGACGCAGGGGGGCCCACTGAAGCTTTCTTT
TRBD1	.	TRBV2	TRBJ1-1	CASSMRTGRNTEAFF	TGTGCCAGCAGTATGCGGACAGGGAGGAACACTGAAGCTTTCTTT
.	few	TRBV5-5	TRBJ1-3	CASSIYRAGNTIYF	TGTGCCAGCAGCATTTACAGGGCCGGAAACACCATATATTTT
TRBD1	.	TRBV27	TRBJ1-1	CASSRTGGGYTEAFF	TGTGCCAGCAGTCGTACAGGGGGTGGTTACACTGAAGCTTTCTTT
.	few	TRBV28	TRBJ1-5	CASSLTGKEQPQHF	TGTGCCAGCAGTTTAACGGGGAAGGAGCAGCCCCAGCATTTT
TRBD2	.	TRBV2	TRBJ2-7	CASSENLAGVSEQYF	TGTGCCAGCAGTGAAAACCTAGCGGGAGTAAGCGAGCAGTACTTC
.	.	TRBV4-1	TRBJ2-7	CASSQEILEYEQYF	TGCGCCAGCAGCCAAGAGATCTTAGAGTACGAGCAGTACTTC
TRBD1	few	TRBV25-1	TRBJ1-2	CASSEGQAYGYTF	TGTGCCAGCAGTGAGGGACAGGCCTATGGCTACACCTTC
.	.	TRBV4-1	TRBJ1-4	CASSQGGEGEKLFF	TGCGCCAGCAGCCAAGGGGGGGAGGGTGAAAAACTGTTTTTT
.	.	TRBV7-2	TRBJ2-7	CASSLAGAFYEQYF	TGTGCCAGCAGCTTGGCGGGGGCTTTCTACGAGCAGTACTTC
.	.	TRBV10-3	TRBJ1-1	CATGQSNTEAFF	TGTGCCACCGGACAGTCGAACACTGAAGCTTTCTTT
.	.	TRBV6-5	TRBJ1-2	CASSFGVGVSNYGYTF	TGTGCCAGCAGTTTCGGGGTTGGAGTTTCTAACTATGGCTACACCTTC
.	.	TRBV2	TRBJ1-1	CASSEIQVRGTEAFF	TGTGCCAGCAGTGAAATTCAGGTTAGGGGCACTGAAGCTTTCTTT
TRBD2	.	TRBV3-1/TRBV3-2	TRBJ2-3	CASSQGGGLAGVDTQYF	TGTGCCAGCAGCCAAGGGGGGGGACTAGCGGGAGTGGATACGCAGTATTTT
.	.	TRBV5-1	TRBJ1-1	CASSLEGGVDTEAFF	TGCGCCAGCAGCTTGGAAGGGGGAGTGGACACTGAAGCTTTCTTT
TRBD1	.	TRBV11-2	TRBJ1-3	CASSWTGIGSGNTIYF	TGTGCCAGCAGCTGGACAGGGATAGGCTCTGGAAACACCATATATTTT
TRBD2	.	TRBV7-2	TRBJ2-3	CASSLYSGGATDTQYF	TGTGCCAGCAGCTTATATAGCGGGGGGGCAACAGATACGCAGTATTTT
.	.	TRBV19	TRBJ1-1	CPRHGGAGGAAFF	TGTCCCCGCCACGGGGGGGCGGGGGGGGCAGCTTTCTTT
TRBD1	.	TRBV6-1	TRBJ1-1	CASSDPDRVTEAFF	TGTGCCAGCAGTGACCCGGACAGGGTCACTGAAGCTTTCTTT
TRBD2	.	TRBV6-4	TRBJ2-2	CASSAGTSTGELFF	TGTGCCAGCAGTGCCGGGACTAGCACCGGGGAGCTGTTTTTT
TRBD1	.	TRBV11-2	TRBJ2-1	CASSLDRGNEQFF	TGTGCCAGCAGCTTAGACAGGGGGAATGAGCAGTTCTTC
.	.	TRBV12-3/TRBV12-4	TRBJ1-6	CASRSSGYSPLHF	TGTGCCAGCAGGTCTTCAGGGTATTCACCCCTCCACTTT
.	.	TRBV14	TRBJ2-1	CASSRLQGNEQFF	TGTGCCAGCAGCCGACTACAGGGTAATGAGCAGTTCTTC
.	once	TRBV5-6	TRBJ2-4	CASSQQVAKNIQYF	TGTGCCAGCAGCCAACAGGTAGCCAAAAACATTCAGTACTTC
.	.	TRBV9	TRBJ1-1	CASSVVTDTEAFF	TGTGCCAGCAGCGTAGTCACAGACACTGAAGCTTTCTTT
.	.	TRBV29-1	TRBJ2-5	CSAANRPETQYF	TGCAGCGCCGCCAACAGGCCGGAGACCCAGTACTTC
TRBD2	.	TRBV29-1	TRBJ2-3	CSVATSASTDTQYF	TGCAGCGTTGCGACTAGCGCAAGCACAGATACGCAGTATTTT
TRBD2	few	TRBV27	TRBJ2-4	CASSTIAGLAKNIQYF	TGTGCCAGCAGTACCATAGCGGGTCTAGCCAAAAACATTCAGTACTTC
.	once	TRBV30	TRBJ2-3	CAWPETRGTTDTQYF	TGTGCCTGGCCCGAGACCCGGGGAACCACAGATACGCAGTATTTT
.	few	TRBV11-2	TRBJ1-1	CASSLERDTEAFF	TGTGCCAGCAGCTTAGAACGGGACACTGAAGCTTTCTTT
.	.	TRBV5-4	TRBJ2-7	CASSLAGEAYEQYF	TGTGCCAGCAGCTTGGCGGGGGAGGCTTACGAGCAGTACTTC
.	.	TRBV13	TRBJ2-3	CASSLYSSSVGTQYF	TGTGCCAGCAGCTTGTACTCTTCTAGCGTGGGTACGCAGTATTTT
.	.	TRBV18	TRBJ2-2	CASSSDRTDTGELFF	TGTGCCAGCTCAAGCGACAGGACCGACACCGGGGAGCTGTTTTTT
.	.	TRBV27	TRBJ1-1	CASSLGRNTEAFF	TGTGCCAGCAGTTTAGGGAGGAACACTGAAGCTTTCTTT
.	.	TRBV3-1/TRBV3-2	TRBJ1-6	CASSQNRESPLHF	TGTGCCAGCAGCCAAAACAGGGAATCACCCCTCCACTTT